One and the same sample provided the 26 T cell receptor beta chains below, sequenced in a study of CD8+CD57+ T cells in acquired aplastic anemia. The template for TCR beta VDJ and CDR3 sequence profiling was genomic DNA. TCRdb fed the reads into MiXCR, producing one record per CDR3 protein. Seen here are about 190,000 distinct CDR3 sequences, around 50% observed once, and the top ten hold roughly 15%. The sample was sorted CD4+, CD8+, or CD8+CD57+ T cells (not recorded which) from PBMCs. The source is a human donor in good health, serving as a control.

This clonotype occurred many times. J is TRBJ1-4 and V is TRBV24-1, with TRBD1 as a possible D gene (6 bases). Trimming pared 9 bases from V and 6 bases from J, leaving 13 bases between. Germline CDR1 reads KGHDR; CDR2 reads SFDVKD. This CDR3 spans 13 amino acids. Here the CDR3 reads CATQGTSDEKLFF. In DNA form, the CDR3 reads TGTGCCACCCAGGGGACGTCAGATGAAAAACTGTTTTTT.

The V gene is TRBV9, the J gene TRBJ2-7; 8 nucleotides match TRBD2. Germline values: CDR1 SGDLS, CDR2 YYNGEE. The CDR3 consists of 15 residues. J lost 4 bases, V lost 5 bases, and 11 bases had no gene match. DNA of the CDR3: TGTGCCAGCAGATCAAGTCCAGCGGGGGAATACGAGCAGTACTTC. Translated: CASRSSPAGEYEQYF.

The table lists this clonotype with many counts. The V call is TRBV7-2, the J call TRBJ1-2, with D tentatively TRBD1 (6 bases). This CDR3 has 13 amino acids. With 10 bases removed from V and 8 bases from J, the gap between germline ends came to 20 bases. Per germline, CDR1 SGHTA and CDR2 FQGNSA. Here the CDR3 reads CATKPGGAGGYTF. The CDR3 DNA reads as TGTGCCACCAAGCCCGGGGGGGCCGGGGGCTACACCTTC.

The V call is TRBV27, the J call TRBJ1-3, with a tentative D call TRBD1 (5 bases). Trimming left V 6 bases short and J 3 bases short, with 15 bases between. Germline lookup yields CDR1 MNHEY and CDR2 SMNVEV (reference sequence). The CDR3 has 15 amino acids. The CDR3 coding sequence is TGTGCCAGCAGAAGCCAGGGATCAGTTGGAAACACCATATATTTT. Amino acids: CASRSQGSVGNTIYF.

The V and J genes are TRBV12-3 or TRBV12-4 and TRBJ2-3; 11 bases fit TRBD2. CDR3 length: 15 amino acids. V shed 6 bases, J shed 1 base, and the junction held 3 bases outside the gene matches. The CDR3 is CASRATSGGTDTQYF. CDR3 in DNA: TGTGCCAGCAGGGCGACTAGCGGGGGCACAGATACGCAGTATTTT.

This clonotype showed up many times. V is TRBV30 and J is TRBJ1-4, with D uncertain. The germline CDR1 and CDR2 sequences are GTSNPN and SVGIG (reference sequence). The V gene lost 2 bases and the J gene lost 8 bases, with 9 bases spanning the gap. The CDR3 length is 12 residues. CDR3 DNA sequence: TGTGCCTGGAGTAAGGGTGGCGAAAAACTGTTTTTT. Translated, it gives CAWSKGGEKLFF.

The CDR3 sequence is CASSESTPGLTYNEQFF. The CDR3 DNA sequence: TGCGCCAGCAGTGAGTCTACACCGGGACTGACTTACAATGAGCAGTTCTTC. V is TRBV10-1 and J is TRBJ2-1, with D maybe TRBD2 (6 bases). CDR3 length: 17 amino acids. Trimming shortened V by 0 bases and J by 4 bases, and 16 bases separated the two germline ends. The germline V gene encodes CDR1 WNHNN and CDR2 SYGVQD (reference sequence).

This clonotype was detected once. Compared with germline, one end of the junction differs, possibly owing to a read error. V and J are TRBV6-2 or TRBV6-3 and TRBJ2-2; possible D gene TRBD2, 6 bases. Germline-derived CDR1 and CDR2 are MNHEY and SVGEGT. This CDR3 is built from 12 residues. In DNA, the CDR3 is TGTGCCAGCAGGGGAAGCACCGGGGGGCTGTTTTTT. Translating gives CASRGSTGGLFF.

J is TRBJ2-5 and V is TRBV10-3, with 8 bases that match TRBD1. V shed 7 bases and J 2 bases; nucleotides not matched to a gene: 3. CDR3 size: 13 residues. In germline, CDR1 is ENHRY, CDR2 SYGVKD. CDR3 coding DNA: TGTGCCATCAAGGGACAGGAGCAAGAGACCCAGTACTTC. This encodes CAIKGQEQETQYF.

The chain carries TRBV19 and TRBJ2-3; 9 nucleotides agree with TRBD1. Germline-derived CDR1 and CDR2 are LNHDA and SQIVND (reference sequence). V was clipped by 3 bases and J by 2 bases; unmatched bases: 3. The length of the CDR3 is 15 residues. The CDR3 protein is CASSMTGGVTDTQYF. CDR3 DNA sequence: TGTGCCAGTAGTATGACAGGGGGGGTCACAGATACGCAGTATTTT.

The rearrangement links TRBV20-1 to TRBJ2-2; no clear D gene. Germline loops: CDR1 DFQATT, CDR2 SNEGSKA (reference sequence). The V end lost 7 bases, the J end lost 1 base, and 7 bases lay between the germline ends. The length of the CDR3 is 12 residues. CDR3 residues: CSVTENTGELFF. CDR3 coding DNA: TGCAGTGTGACGGAGAACACCGGGGAGCTGTTTTTT.

Ten or more counts support this clonotype. The rearrangement uses TRBV6-1 and TRBJ1-3, with D uncertain. Trimming removed 3 bases from V and 1 base from J, with 13 bases in between. Germline loops: CDR1 MNHNS, CDR2 SASEGT. The CDR3 is 16 amino acids. CDR3 protein: CASSDWGRRSGNTIYF. In DNA, the CDR3 is TGTGCCAGCAGTGATTGGGGTCGTAGGTCTGGAAACACCATATATTTT.

There are a few counts of this clonotype. J is TRBJ2-1 and V is TRBV5-1, with 10 bases matching TRBD2. The CDR3 is made up of 17 amino acids. Germline V lookup: CDR1 SGHRS, CDR2 YFSETQ. Trimming at V came to 5 bases and at J to 8 bases, leaving 16 bases not matched to a gene. Written as DNA, the CDR3 is TGCGCCAGCAGATTCCAGACGAGAAGCGGGAGGGCCGATGAGCAGTTCTTC. Its protein product is CASRFQTRSGRADEQFF.

This clonotype was seen a single time. The chain carries TRBV20-1 and TRBJ2-7; 14 nucleotides align to TRBD2. Germline CDR1 reads DFQATT; CDR2 reads SNEGSKA (reference sequence). This CDR3 has 14 amino acids. CDR3 nucleotide sequence: TGCAGCTCGCCTCAGACTAGCGGGGGGGTCGAGCAGTACTTC. It encodes CSSPQTSGGVEQYF.

This chain links TRBV20-1 with TRBJ1-2; 10 bases agree with TRBD1. V shed 3 bases and J 5 bases; nucleotides not matched to a gene: 18. From germline, CDR1 is DFQATT and CDR2 SNEGSKA (reference sequence). The CDR3 spans 18 residues. CDR3 DNA: TGCAGTGCTAGGGATATAACGGGACAGGGGCCTGGGCCTTATGGCTACACCTTC. It specifies CSARDITGQGPGPYGYTF.

This chain connects TRBV2 to TRBJ1-5, with TRBD1 matching over 7 bases. The CDR3 contains 15 residues. The germline gives CDR1 SNHLY, CDR2 FYNNEI. V trimming: 8 bases; J trimming: 0 bases; junction bases outside the gene matches: 7. The CDR3 DNA is TGTGCCAGCTCACCGCAGGGGGGTAGCAATCAGCCCCAGCATTTT. Translating gives CASSPQGGSNQPQHF.

This rearrangement joins TRBV7-2 to TRBJ1-4; 12 positions agree with TRBD1. Germline V gives CDR1 SGHTA, CDR2 FQGNSA. The CDR3 extends over 14 amino acids. V was clipped by 5 bases and J by 8 bases; unmatched bases: 3. This chain's CDR3 is CASSPGTGGEKLFF. CDR3 coding DNA: TGTGCCAGCAGCCCCGGGACAGGGGGCGAAAAACTGTTTTTT. The variable domain in full, completed from reference TRBV7-2 and TRBJ1-4, reads GAGVSQSPSNKVTEKGKDVELRCDPISGHTALYWYRQSLGQGLEFLIYFQGNSAPDKSGLPSDRFSAERTGGSVSTLTIQRTQQEDSAVYLCASSPGTGGEKLFFGSGTQLSVL.

This sequence joins TRBV5-5 and TRBJ1-2, with 8 bases lining up with TRBD1. This CDR3 is built from 14 residues. V trimming: 0 bases; J trimming: 6 bases; junction bases outside the gene matches: 4. Germline CDR1 and CDR2: SGHKS and YYEKEE (reference sequence). The CDR3 DNA follows: TGTGCCAGCAGCTTGGGACAGGGGATAGATGGCTACACCTTC. Its translation: CASSLGQGIDGYTF.

As for this clonotype: One junction end does not reproduce the germline sequence, and a read error may be involved. This chain links TRBV10-3 with TRBJ2-1, with TRBD2 matching 13 bases. Per germline, CDR1 ENHRY and CDR2 SYGVKD. This CDR3 has 17 residues. CDR3 coding DNA: TGTGCCAGCAGTTTTAAAATCCTGGGACTAGCGGGAAATGAGCAGTTCTTC. Translating it yields CASSFKILGLAGNEQFF.

This clonotype was detected many times. The rearrangement uses TRBV6-2 or TRBV6-3 and TRBJ1-1; D is undetermined. V dropped 3 bases and J dropped 2 bases, with 13 bases sitting between them. The CDR3 is 15 amino acids. The germline V gene encodes CDR1 MNHEY and CDR2 SVGEGT. The DNA for the CDR3 is TGTGCCAGCAGTTATTCTGGCTGGGCCAACACTGAAGCTTTCTTT. This gives the protein CASSYSGWANTEAFF.

About this clonotype: No conserved phenylalanine or tryptophan ends this CDR3, so it is likely a read error. The limits of the CDR3 on the DNA are not certain, so only TCRdb's listed CDR3 is given. The CDR3 sequence: CSASGGRSLL. This chain connects TRBV20-1 to TRBJ1-1; the DNA was not compared with TRBD1, the D call given in the table. The germline CDR1 and CDR2 sequences are DFQATT and SNEGSKA (reference sequence). The length of the CDR3 is 10 amino acids, counting both ends.

The chain joins TRBV9 to TRBJ2-3, with D possibly being TRBD1 (6 bases). The CDR3 is 15 residues long. CDR1 is SGDLS and CDR2 is YYNGEE in the germline V gene. The ends were cut back, 3 bases at V and 5 bases at J, with 16 bases in the middle. In DNA form, the CDR3 reads TGTGCCAGCAGCGGACAACAGGGACGGGGAGATACGCAGTATTTT. Translation gives CASSGQQGRGDTQYF.

Only a few counts were recorded for this clonotype. The J gene is TRBJ2-5, the V gene TRBV11-1; TRBD1 is a possible D gene (6 bases). This CDR3 spans 14 amino acids. Trimming left V 0 bases short and J 5 bases short, with 10 bases between. Germline CDR1 SGHAT, CDR2 FQDESV (reference sequence). The CDR3 nucleotides are TGTGCCAGCAGCTTAGCGTTCACAGGGGAGACCCAGTACTTC. As protein: CASSLAFTGETQYF.

This chain joins TRBV19 and TRBJ1-2; D might be TRBD1 (6 bases). Between the trimmed V and J ends, which lost 5 bases and 6 bases, there was a span of 13 bases. Germline values: CDR1 LNHDA, CDR2 SQIVND (reference sequence). The CDR3 loop spans 13 amino acids. The CDR3 spells CASSFTGRDGYTF. Here the CDR3 DNA reads TGTGCCAGTAGTTTCACAGGGCGGGATGGCTACACCTTC.

CDR3 DNA: TGTGCCAGCAGGGGATACAGGGGGAGATACGAGCAGTACTTC. Its translation is CASRGYRGRYEQYF. V is TRBV12-3 or TRBV12-4 and J is TRBJ2-7, with 8 bases aligning to TRBD1. V lost 6 bases, J lost 4 bases, and 8 bases stayed unmatched. There are 14 residues in the CDR3.

On this clonotype: Given a much more abundant clone one base away, this may be a read error. The V gene is TRBV7-3, the J gene TRBJ2-3; D not resolved. Germline V CDR1 and CDR2: SGHTA, FQGTGA. The CDR3 length is 15 residues. The CDR3 loop reads CASSFSLGRTDMQYF. The CDR3 DNA reads TGTGCCAGCAGCTTTTCTTTGGGCCGAACAGATATGCAGTATTTT.